The source of this T cell receptor (beta chain) is a study of T-cell memory formation after mild COVID-19. Study-level results: The study found contracting CD4+ clones mainly in CM and EM and contracting CD8+ clones in EMRA.

The CDR3 sequence is 13 residues long. V was clipped by 6 bases and J by 4 bases; unmatched bases: 3. This clonotype was observed many times. The antigen remains undetermined. Sample barcodes and UMIs were carried by the TCR alpha and TCR beta cDNA libraries that 5'RACE generated with constant-segment primers. TCRdb redid the calling of the 5' RACE reads with MiXCR, one entry per CDR3 protein. The data show around 36,000 distinct CDR3 sequences, with over 10% seen just once and around 30% held by the top ten. This chain connects TRBV12-3 or TRBV12-4 to TRBJ2-3; 8 bases agree with TRBD2. The sequenced sample was PBMCs or a T cell subset sorted from them (not recorded which). The receptor was isolated from a man younger than 35 who had mild COVID-19 (a few samples of this study predate the infection). Cell type and time point are not known. The CDR3 bases are TGTGCCAGCAGCCTTAGCGGGGCAGATACGCAGTATTTT. This sequence encodes CASSLSGADTQYF.